Following are 2 T cell receptor beta chains from one sample sequenced in a study of cytomegalovirus exposure and HLA in healthy donors. PCR was performed using 60 Vbeta and 13 Jbeta primers. The data were produced by immunoSEQ multiplex PCR, yet TCRdb's version contains in-frame clones alone and is incomplete. The sample yields some 130,000 clones, 80% seen once. The source material was PBMCs. These receptors all come from a man aged 25-45 years in good health.

This chain joins TRBV7-6 and TRBJ2-1; D not certain. CDR1 SGHVS and CDR2 FNYEAQ come from the germline V gene. The CDR3 loop spans 16 amino acids. The V and J ends lost 2 bases and 6 bases respectively, with 17 bases between them. This CDR3 reads CASSLTLESSFNEQFF. The CDR3 nucleotides are TGTGCCAGCAGCTTAACTTTGGAGAGCAGTTTCAATGAGCAGTTCTTC.

The V call is TRBV11-1, the J call TRBJ1-1; 7 bases fit TRBD1. CDR1 is SGHAT, CDR2 FQDESV, per germline (reference sequence). There are 15 residues in the CDR3. Germline trimming cut 6 bases from V and 5 bases from J; bases unmatched to any gene: 12. The CDR3 coding sequence is TGTGCCAGCAGTAGGACAGGTGGGGTGGTGACTGAAGCTTTCTTT. Encoded protein: CASSRTGGVVTEAFF.